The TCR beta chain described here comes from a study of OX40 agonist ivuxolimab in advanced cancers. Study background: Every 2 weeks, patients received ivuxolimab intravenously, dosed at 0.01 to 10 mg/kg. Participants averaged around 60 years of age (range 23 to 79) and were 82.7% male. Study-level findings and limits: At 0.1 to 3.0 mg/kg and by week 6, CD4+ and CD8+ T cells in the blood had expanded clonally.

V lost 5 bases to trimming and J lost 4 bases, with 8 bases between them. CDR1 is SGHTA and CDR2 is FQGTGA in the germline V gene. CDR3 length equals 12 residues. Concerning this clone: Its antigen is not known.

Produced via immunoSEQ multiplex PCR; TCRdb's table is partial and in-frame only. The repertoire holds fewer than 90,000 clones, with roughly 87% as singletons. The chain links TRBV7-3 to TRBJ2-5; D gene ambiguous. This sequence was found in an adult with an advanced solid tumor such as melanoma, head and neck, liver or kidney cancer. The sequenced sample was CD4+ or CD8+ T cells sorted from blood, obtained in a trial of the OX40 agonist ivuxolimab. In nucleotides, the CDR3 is TGTGCCAGCAGCCGAGACCTAGAGACCCAGTACTTC. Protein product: CASSRDLETQYF.